The 6 T cell receptor beta chains below come from one sample, sequenced in a study of T-cell memory formation after mild COVID-19. Each CDR3 protein gets one entry after TCRdb re-called the 5' RACE reads with MiXCR. The table includes approximately 340,000 distinct CDR3 sequences, 10% to 15% detected once. Sample: PBMCs or a T cell subset sorted from them (not recorded which). These receptors were collected from a man aged 18 to 30 who had mild COVID-19 (a few samples of this study predate the infection). Cell type and time point are not known.

This clonotype was counted between two and nine times. V usage is TRBV29-1 and J usage is TRBJ1-1; 10 bases match TRBD1. The germline V gene has CDR1 SQVTM and CDR2 ANQGSEA. The junction had 7 bases not matched to a gene; V was cut back by 7 bases and J by 5 bases. CDR3 length equals 13 residues. CDR3 region: CSAFGQGETEAFF. CDR3 bases: TGCAGCGCCTTTGGACAGGGGGAGACTGAAGCTTTCTTT. Supplemented by reference TRBV29-1 and TRBJ1-1, the full variable domain reads SAVISQKPSRDICQRGTSLTIQCQVDSQVTMMFWYRQQPGQSLTLIATANQGSEATYESGFVIDKFPISRPNLTFSTLTVSNMSPEDSSIYLCSAFGQGETEAFFGQGTRLTVV.

This sequence joins TRBV7-9 and TRBJ2-7; D gene ambiguous. There are 14 residues in the CDR3. Germline V CDR1 and CDR2: SEHNR, FQNEAQ (reference sequence). Trimming took off 1 base at V and 0 bases at J, with 7 bases between the two ends. CDR3: CASSLDSSSYEQYF. In nucleotides, the CDR3 is TGTGCCAGCAGCTTAGACAGCAGCTCCTACGAGCAGTACTTC.

The table lists this clonotype with many counts. CDR3 in DNA: TGCGCCAGCAGCTTAGTCAAGGGATCGAGAAACATTCAGTACTTC. Amino acids: CASSLVKGSRNIQYF. The J gene is TRBJ2-4, the V gene TRBV5-1; D unresolved. Per germline, CDR1 SGHRS and CDR2 YFSETQ. The CDR3 has 15 amino acids. Trimming removed 2 bases from V and 6 bases from J, with 15 bases in between.

This clonotype was counted only a few times. The chain joins TRBV5-1 to TRBJ2-1, with D maybe TRBD1 (5 bases). Germline assignment: CDR1 SGHRS and CDR2 YFSETQ. This CDR3 region has 13 residues. V was cut by 2 bases and J by 10 bases, with 13 bases left in between. CDR3 amino acids: CASSFGRVREQFF. In DNA form, the CDR3 reads TGCGCCAGCAGCTTCGGCAGGGTGAGAGAGCAGTTCTTC.

This clonotype was picked up many times. The chain combines TRBV7-2 with TRBJ2-2; TRBD1 matches 7 bases. Trimming at V came to 2 bases and at J to 5 bases, leaving 8 bases not matched to a gene. Germline values: CDR1 SGHTA, CDR2 FQGNSA. CDR3 length: 16 residues. The CDR3 here is CASSLSFPGGTGELFF. DNA for the CDR3: TGTGCCAGCAGCTTATCGTTCCCAGGGGGAACCGGGGAGCTGTTTTTT. The variable domain in full, completed from reference TRBV7-2 and TRBJ2-2, reads GAGVSQSPSNKVTEKGKDVELRCDPISGHTALYWYRQSLGQGLEFLIYFQGNSAPDKSGLPSDRFSAERTGGSVSTLTIQRTQQEDSAVYLCASSLSFPGGTGELFFGEGSRLTVL.

This clonotype occurred a few times. The chain carries TRBV6-5 and TRBJ1-3, with 8 bases that match TRBD1. The CDR3 sequence is 18 residues long. V gave up 0 bases and J gave up 4 bases; unmatched junction bases: 11. Germline V gene data show CDR1 as MNHEY and CDR2 as SVGAGI. The CDR3 coding sequence is TGTGCCAGCAGTTACTCTCCTGGCAGGGGGCGAGGAGGAAACACCATATATTTT. Translating it yields CASSYSPGRGRGGNTIYF.